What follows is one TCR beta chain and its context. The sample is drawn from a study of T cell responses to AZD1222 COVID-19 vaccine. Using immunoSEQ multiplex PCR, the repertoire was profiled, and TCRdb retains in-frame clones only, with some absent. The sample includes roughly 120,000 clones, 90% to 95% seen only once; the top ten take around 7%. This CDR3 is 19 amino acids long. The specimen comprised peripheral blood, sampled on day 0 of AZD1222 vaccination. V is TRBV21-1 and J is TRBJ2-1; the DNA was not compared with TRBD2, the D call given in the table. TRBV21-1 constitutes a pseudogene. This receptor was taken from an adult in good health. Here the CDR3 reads CASSNPGQGSLAGESEQFF. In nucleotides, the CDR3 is TGTGCCAGCAGCAACCCGGGACAGGGATCGCTAGCGGGAGAGAGTGAGCAGTTCTTC.